This is a list of T cell receptor beta chains from one sample in a study of blood T cell repertoires in COVID-19. Clones were sequenced by immunoSEQ multiplex PCR, and TCRdb holds only the in-frame ones, with some missing. The repertoire holds 100,000 to 150,000 clones, with about 82% as singletons. Specimen: peripheral blood. Receptors originate from a human donor in a cohort sampled during active COVID-19. Both conserved end residues are trimmed from each CDR3.

j_call,v_call,cdr3_aa
TRBJ2-2,TRBV5-1,ASSLAGFPLF
TRBJ1-1,TRBV19,ASSFSGWNTEAF
TRBJ2-7,TRBV6-2/TRBV6-3,ASSPSAWGTSGYEQY
TRBJ2-1,TRBV9,ASSALGLAGGANEQF
TRBJ1-2,TRBV6-5,ASGDRGGYT
TRBJ2-7,TRBV6-5,ASSSLAGLTYEQY
TRBJ2-7,TRBV2,ASSGPETYEQY
TRBJ2-1,TRBV9,ASSVSLGGEQF
TRBJ2-7,TRBV28,ASSLASLSYEQY
TRBJ1-5,TRBV6-5,ASSYDRVGNQPQH
TRBJ1-5,TRBV18,ASSPQNQPQH
TRBJ2-1,TRBV12-5,ASGFSQGRNEQF
TRBJ1-5,TRBV2,ASSEGGVANQPQH
TRBJ2-1,TRBV4-3,ASSQVPSGSYNEQF
TRBJ2-3,TRBV5-1,ASSLISDTQY
TRBJ2-7,TRBV5-6,ASSFDTYEQY
TRBJ1-5,TRBV6-2/TRBV6-3,ASSHRQGINQPQH
TRBJ2-7,TRBV7-2,ASSLDVHSTPY
TRBJ2-5,TRBV5-6,ASSSITGVGETQY
TRBJ2-7,TRBV9,ASSISDRGLYEQY
TRBJ1-5,TRBV28,ASSFSTQPQH
TRBJ1-2,TRBV6-5,ASSRTGQEGYT
TRBJ1-3,TRBV11-3,ASSPHASVGNTIY
TRBJ2-1,TRBV2,ASRQSGLRDEQF
TRBJ2-1,TRBV20-1,SASRSSGPNEQF
TRBJ1-3,TRBV12-3/TRBV12-4,ASSLSYTIY
TRBJ2-1,TRBV5-1,ASSSPATRGVGSSYNEQF
TRBJ1-5,TRBV28,ASSLISGGNQPQH
TRBJ2-1,TRBV5-6,ASSLKHERNEQF
TRBJ2-5,TRBV11-3,ASSSGVQETQY